The T cell receptor beta chain described here comes from a study of cytomegalovirus exposure and HLA in healthy donors. Whole-study context: Researchers previously reported finding 100 million or so unique TCR beta sequences from about 179 million T cells. Study-level results: Later analysis suggested most CMV-associated TCR beta chains were HLA-restricted. Association with HLA alleles at 0.05 false discovery rate was found for around 15,000 TCR beta sequences in a later analysis. Specificity of three CMV-associated chains for CMV antigens was verified in vitro.

The CDR3 length is 15 residues. Per the germline V gene, CDR1 is MNHEY and CDR2 is SMNVEV (reference sequence). V shed 5 bases and J shed 7 bases, with 20 bases lying between them. Details on this clone: Its antigen is still unknown.

Primers for the PCR totalled 60 Vbeta and 13 Jbeta. Some clones are missing from TCRdb's copy, which holds only in-frame ones; the method was immunoSEQ multiplex PCR. With about 39,000 clones in the sample, the ten largest clones hold more than 3%. The rearrangement links TRBV27 to TRBJ1-2; no firm D call. The sequence came from a male donor in good health and CMV-seronegative. Sequences were obtained from PBMCs. The CDR3 sequence: CASSVLSQLGGGYTF. DNA of the CDR3: TGTGCCAGCAGTGTCCTCAGTCAACTCGGCGGTGGCTACACCTTC.